This TCR beta chain is drawn from a study of blood T cells in healthy people across ages. Study results and limitations: The long-lived group displayed more naive CD4+ cells, plus higher diversity, than the aged donors did.

Per the germline V gene, CDR1 is SGHAT and CDR2 is FQNNGV. The CDR3 consists of 14 residues. The V and J ends lost 3 bases and 8 bases, in that order; junction bases with no gene match: 4. A second PCR of roughly 7 to 11 cycles used a sample-barcoded 5' primer and a J-beta primer mix. Each cDNA molecule, via a template-switch adaptor with 12 random nucleotides, was tagged. Every sample returned 2.5 million or more CDR3-containing paired-end reads. TCRdb reanalysed the 5' RACE reads using MiXCR and keeps one entry per CDR3 protein. Here the sample spans approximately 600,000 distinct CDR3 sequences, around 54% being singletons. Only a few counts were recorded for this clonotype. The antigen remains undetermined. Each individual donor underwent a draw of about 9.1 milliliters of peripheral blood.

The rearrangement uses TRBV11-2 and TRBJ2-1; TRBD2 aligns across 10 bases. The clonotype originates from a man between 60 and 75 years old in good health. The sample taken for sequencing was blood. The CDR3 sequence is CASSFSAGGDEQFF. CDR3 coding DNA: TGTGCCAGCAGCTTTTCAGCGGGGGGGGATGAGCAGTTCTTC.